This TCR beta chain was sequenced in a study of blood T cell repertoires in COVID-19. Study background: COVID-19 samples collected from the United States, Italy and Spain covered acute and convalescent phases.

Original data processing: The assay estimated nucleated cells by amplifying reference gene primers. TCRdb's table, derived via immunoSEQ multiplex PCR, lists solely in-frame clones and lacks some. V and J calls and clone size follow that table, whereas D and trimming were derived from the DNA. The sample carries 150,000 or so clones, roughly 88% recorded once. Losses at the gene ends were 8 bases for V and 6 bases for J; bases not matched to a gene: 9. Per the germline V gene, CDR1 is MNHEY and CDR2 is SMNVEV (reference sequence). This CDR3 region has 13 residues. The sequence came from a woman aged 60-75 years with acute or convalescent COVID-19. V and J are TRBV27 and TRBJ2-7, with 8 bases aligning to TRBD1. Material: peripheral blood. CDR3 in amino acids: CASRRTGQGEQYF. CDR3 bases: TGTGCCAGCCGTCGGACAGGGCAGGGCGAGCAGTACTTC.